The 26 T cell receptor beta chains below all came from one sample that was sequenced in a study of T cells after yellow fever vaccination. One entry per CDR3 protein, called by TCRdb with MiXCR from the 5' RACE reads. The sample shows some 600,000 distinct CDR3 sequences, less than 20% of them seen only once. The sequenced sample was PBMCs, obtained 5 to 6 days after the first yellow fever vaccination. These TCRs come from a man aged 18 to 30 who received the YFV17D yellow fever vaccine.

The sample holds a few counts of this clonotype. This chain links TRBV3-1 with TRBJ1-2; D gene unclear. The CDR3 loop spans 12 amino acids. Germline loops: CDR1 LGHDT, CDR2 YNNKEL (reference sequence). The germline V and J ends were trimmed by 1 base and 2 bases, with 2 bases remaining between them. The CDR3 DNA is TGTGCCAGCAGCCAAGTGAACTATGGCTACACCTTC. It translates to CASSQVNYGYTF. The complete variable domain, with remaining parts taken from reference TRBV3-1 and TRBJ1-2, reads DTAVSQTPKYLVTQMGNDKSIKCEQNLGHDTMYWYKQDSKKFLKIMFSYNNKELIINETVPNRFSPKSPDKAHLNLHINSLELGDSAVYFCASSQVNYGYTFGSGTRLTVV.

The chain recombines TRBV18 with TRBJ2-1; 9 positions match TRBD2. Looked up from germline, CDR1 is KGHSH and CDR2 is LQKENI. V lost 5 bases, J lost 7 bases, and 9 bases stayed unmatched. This CDR3 region has 15 residues. CDR3 sequence: CASSTVAGEGNEQFF. For the CDR3, the DNA is TGTGCCAGCTCAACCGTAGCGGGAGAGGGAAATGAGCAGTTCTTC. The full variable domain, its missing parts supplied by reference TRBV18 and TRBJ2-1, is NAGVMQNPRHLVRRRGQEARLRCSPMKGHSHVYWYRQLPEEGLKFMVYLQKENIIDESGMPKERFSAEFPKEGPSILRIQQVVRGDSAAYFCASSTVAGEGNEQFFGPGTRLTVL.

A single count supports this clonotype. The junction differs from germline at one of its ends, possibly a read error. J is TRBJ1-4 and V is TRBV6-1; D is undetermined. Germline V gene sequence: CDR1 MNHNS, CDR2 SASEGT. The CDR3 consists of 18 residues. This CDR3 reads CASSKAFGLFATNEKLFF. The CDR3 DNA reads as TGTGCCAGCAGTAAAGCTTTCGGGTTATTTGCAACTAATGAAAAACTGTTTTTT.

In its sample, this clonotype was seen a few times. The V gene is TRBV5-1, the J gene TRBJ1-2; unclear D gene. From germline, CDR1 is SGHRS and CDR2 YFSETQ. V was trimmed by 2 bases and J by 0 bases, leaving 5 bases between them. This CDR3 is built from 13 residues. The CDR3 spells CASSFSPNYGYTF. The CDR3 coding sequence is TGCGCCAGCAGCTTCTCCCCTAACTATGGCTACACCTTC. The full variable domain, in which reference TRBV5-1 and TRBJ1-2 provide the parts outside the CDR3, is KAGVTQTPRYLIKTRGQQVTLSCSPISGHRSVSWYQQTPGQGLQFLFEYFSETQRNKGNFPGRFSGRQFSNSRSEMNVSTLELGDSALYLCASSFSPNYGYTFGSGTRLTVV.

The chain links TRBV12-3 or TRBV12-4 to TRBJ2-2; D could derive from TRBD1 or TRBD2 (6 bases each). Trimming removed 6 bases at V and 7 bases at J, with 18 bases between. This CDR3 has 15 amino acids. CDR3 region: CASRLGAGDFGELFF. CDR3 sequence (DNA): TGTGCCAGCAGGCTTGGGGCAGGGGACTTCGGGGAGCTGTTTTTT.

This chain links TRBV12-3 or TRBV12-4 with TRBJ1-2; no clear D. Trimming took off 6 bases at V and 11 bases at J, with 19 bases between the two ends. This CDR3 is 13 amino acids long. The CDR3 coding sequence is TGTGCCAGCAGACCCCCCGCGGGCGGCTCATACACCTTC. Protein sequence: CASRPPAGGSYTF.

The sample holds a few counts of this clonotype. V and J are TRBV7-9 and TRBJ1-3; 10 bases agree with TRBD1. The trim removed 4 bases at V and 4 bases at J, leaving 7 bases unmatched. Germline CDR1 reads SEHNR; CDR2 reads FQNEAQ (reference sequence). The CDR3 runs to 16 residues. The CDR3 reads CASSSTGGASGNTIYF. In DNA form, the CDR3 reads TGTGCCAGCAGCTCGACAGGGGGCGCGTCGGGAAACACCATATATTTT. Together with reference TRBV7-9 and TRBJ1-3, the CDR3 gives the full variable domain: DTGVSQNPRHKITKRGQNVTFRCDPISEHNRLYWYRQTLGQGPEFLTYFQNEAQLEKSRLLSDRFSAERPKGSFSTLEIQRTEQGDSAMYLCASSSTGGASGNTIYFGEGSWLTVV.

This sequence joins TRBV5-1 and TRBJ1-5; possibly TRBD1 for D (5 bases). V shed 4 bases and J shed 5 bases, with 13 bases lying between them. This CDR3 has 14 residues. Germline V gives CDR1 SGHRS, CDR2 YFSETQ. The CDR3 is CASSRGPGDQPQHF. In DNA, the CDR3 is TGCGCCAGCAGCCGGGGACCGGGAGATCAGCCCCAGCATTTT. The full variable domain, with the rest looked up from reference TRBV5-1 and TRBJ1-5, is KAGVTQTPRYLIKTRGQQVTLSCSPISGHRSVSWYQQTPGQGLQFLFEYFSETQRNKGNFPGRFSGRQFSNSRSEMNVSTLELGDSALYLCASSRGPGDQPQHFGDGTRLSIL.

The sample holds a few counts of this clonotype. This chain joins TRBV7-2 and TRBJ1-2; D is unclear. Trimming removed 1 base at V and 0 bases at J, with 12 bases between. Per germline, CDR1 SGHTA and CDR2 FQGNSA. The CDR3 runs 16 residues. Here the CDR3 DNA reads TGTGCCAGCAGCTTAGTCCCACCGGTTGCTAACTATGGCTACACCTTC. This translates into CASSLVPPVANYGYTF.

This clonotype was found a few times. The chain combines TRBV6-2 or TRBV6-3 with TRBJ2-7; the D gene is possibly TRBD1 (6 bases). The CDR3 is made up of 15 amino acids. The germline gives CDR1 MNHEY, CDR2 SVGEGT. V dropped 6 bases and J dropped 4 bases, with 19 bases sitting between them. CDR3: CASRPNRDRWYEQYV. In DNA form, the CDR3 reads TGTGCCAGCAGACCCAACAGGGATCGCTGGTACGAGCAGTACGTC.

As to this clonotype: This may be a read error: a much more frequent sequence differs by one nucleotide. The V call is TRBV7-2, the J call TRBJ2-2; TRBD1 agrees at 7 bases. Germline CDR1 and CDR2: SGHTA and FQGNSA. V lost 5 bases, J lost 1 base, and 4 bases stayed unmatched. The CDR3 covers 15 residues. Written as DNA, the CDR3 is TGTGCCAGCAGCACCCGACAGGGGAACACCGGGGAGCTGTTTTTT. Translating gives CASSTRQGNTGELFF.

This clonotype was counted a few times. The V call is TRBV7-9, the J call TRBJ1-2; tentatively, D is TRBD1 (6 bases). The CDR3 covers 13 residues. CDR1 and CDR2 from the germline V gene are SEHNR and FQNEAQ (reference sequence). Trimming took 11 bases from V and 8 from J, leaving 21 bases between them. In DNA form, the CDR3 reads TGTGCCCTCAGCTTCGCAGGGGAAAGGGGCTACACCTTC. Encoded protein: CALSFAGERGYTF.

In its sample, this clonotype was seen a few times. The chain joins TRBV5-1 to TRBJ2-2; D not resolved. The CDR3 has 14 amino acids. The germline gives CDR1 SGHRS, CDR2 YFSETQ. The V gene lost 6 bases and the J gene lost 6 bases, with 15 bases spanning the gap. The CDR3 is CASKGRVGPGELFF. Here the CDR3 DNA reads TGCGCCAGCAAGGGCCGGGTGGGTCCCGGGGAGCTGTTTTTT.

The chain joins TRBV10-3 to TRBJ2-2; 9 bases agree with TRBD1. The ends lost 2 bases at V and 3 bases at J; junction bases unmatched: 1. Germline V CDR1 and CDR2: ENHRY, SYGVKD. The CDR3 has 15 residues. CDR3 coding DNA: TGTGCCATCAGTGAGGGACAGGGGCACACCGGGGAGCTGTTTTTT. It is translated as CAISEGQGHTGELFF.

The chain couples TRBV6-5 to TRBJ1-1; weak D call: TRBD1 (5 bases). The V and J ends lost 5 bases and 1 base respectively, with 11 bases between them. The CDR3 is made up of 14 amino acids. The V gene's germline CDR1 is MNHEY and CDR2 SVGAGI. The DNA of the CDR3 is TGTGCCAGCAGTCTACAGGTTGAGAACACTGAAGCTTTCTTT. This encodes CASSLQVENTEAFF.

This chain links TRBV7-3 with TRBJ2-1; the match to TRBD2 covers 7 bases. The CDR3 has 18 residues. The trim removed 1 base at V and 4 bases at J, leaving 13 bases unmatched. Germline CDR1 reads SGHTA; CDR2 reads FQGTGA. The DNA of the CDR3 is TGTGCCAGCAGCTTAATGGGGGGGAGTGCGGTGCCATACAATGAGCAGTTCTTC. It codes for CASSLMGGSAVPYNEQFF.

The V and J genes are TRBV15 and TRBJ2-1; the D is unclear. This CDR3 region has 13 residues. Germline V gives CDR1 LNHNV, CDR2 YYDKDF (reference sequence). V lost 3 bases, J lost 5 bases, and 8 bases lay in between. The CDR3 DNA reads as TGTGCCACCAGCAGGACAAGGAACAATGAGCAGTTCTTC. Translating gives CATSRTRNNEQFF.

This chain joins TRBV15 and TRBJ2-1; D not certain. The V end lost 3 bases, the J end lost 4 bases, and 22 bases lay between the germline ends. This CDR3 comprises 18 residues. Germline values: CDR1 LNHNV, CDR2 YYDKDF (reference sequence). The CDR3 loop reads CATSSAEGRKERYNEQFF. As DNA, the CDR3 is TGTGCCACCAGCAGTGCTGAAGGACGGAAGGAACGATACAATGAGCAGTTCTTC.

This clonotype has just a few counts. This chain uses TRBV20-1 with TRBJ2-1, with 8 bases lining up with TRBD2. CDR1 is DFQATT and CDR2 is SNEGSKA in the germline V gene (reference sequence). The J segment lost 2 bases and the V segment lost 6 bases, leaving 6 bases of the junction unmatched. This CDR3 region has 14 residues. The CDR3 spells CSASRGGTYNEQFF. The CDR3, as DNA: TGCAGTGCAAGTCGGGGGGGGACCTACAATGAGCAGTTCTTC.

The gene calls are TRBV20-1 and TRBJ1-1; a possible D gene is TRBD1 (6 bases). CDR3 length: 16 amino acids. Germline loops: CDR1 DFQATT, CDR2 SNEGSKA (reference sequence). The V end lost 1 base, the J end lost 1 base, and 16 bases lay between the germline ends. DNA for the CDR3: TGCAGTGCTAGAGTGGGGCGACAGGACCGGAACACTGAAGCTTTCTTT. Its protein is CSARVGRQDRNTEAFF.

This CDR3 is CASSFLMLEQETQYF. The CDR3 DNA sequence: TGTGCCAGCAGCTTTCTCATGCTAGAACAAGAGACCCAGTACTTC. The rearrangement links TRBV7-9 to TRBJ2-5; D gene uncertain. Trimming removed 3 bases at V and 2 bases at J, with 13 bases between. This CDR3 contains 15 residues. The germline gives CDR1 SEHNR, CDR2 FQNEAQ (reference sequence).

The chain has TRBV3-1 and TRBJ2-5; D is ambiguous. Germline assignment: CDR1 LGHDT and CDR2 YNNKEL (reference sequence). The CDR3 loop spans 15 amino acids. Trimming shortened V by 2 bases and J by 2 bases, and 12 bases separated the two germline ends. The CDR3 DNA is TGTGCCAGCAGCCAACCAACGCGGCTACAAGAGACCCAGTACTTC. It yields the protein CASSQPTRLQETQYF.

The chain joins TRBV11-1 to TRBJ1-2, with D tentatively TRBD1 (6 bases). Germline loops: CDR1 SGHAT, CDR2 FQDESV (reference sequence). The ends were cut back, 5 bases at V and 2 bases at J, with 12 bases in the middle. The CDR3 is made up of 14 amino acids. CDR3 protein: CASSEDRSNYGYTF. As DNA, the CDR3 is TGTGCCAGCAGCGAGGACAGATCGAACTATGGCTACACCTTC.

This clonotype has more than one count but fewer than ten. The V and J genes are TRBV6-2 or TRBV6-3 and TRBJ1-1; D ambiguous. Trimming cost V 2 bases and J 1 base, with 5 bases left between them. This CDR3 is 13 amino acids long. CDR1 is MNHEY and CDR2 is SVGEGT in the germline V gene. This chain's CDR3 is CASSYVSNTEAFF. The CDR3 DNA sequence: TGTGCCAGCAGTTACGTCTCGAACACTGAAGCTTTCTTT.

This rearrangement joins TRBV4-1 to TRBJ2-7; no reliable D call. CDR1 is MGHRA and CDR2 is YSYEKL in the germline V gene. The V gene lost 4 bases and the J gene lost 3 bases, with 16 bases spanning the gap. The CDR3 runs 15 residues. The CDR3 sequence is CASSLGIANFYEQYF. The CDR3 coding sequence is TGCGCCAGCAGCCTTGGGATAGCTAATTTCTACGAGCAGTACTTC.

This clonotype was observed at least ten times. This chain connects TRBV9 to TRBJ1-2, with 9 bases aligning to TRBD1. With V trimmed by 4 bases and J by 4 bases, 5 bases remained unmatched. The CDR3 consists of 14 residues. CDR1 and CDR2 (germline): SGDLS, YYNGEE. CDR3: CASSPGQGPYGYTF. In DNA form, the CDR3 reads TGTGCCAGCAGCCCAGGACAGGGGCCCTATGGCTACACCTTC.